The 24 T cell receptor beta chains below all came from one sample that was sequenced in a study of blood T cell repertoires in COVID-19. Profiling relied on immunoSEQ multiplex PCR, and the TCRdb table lists in-frame clones only, not all of them. This sample carries roughly 350,000 clones, around nine tenths of them seen once, and the ten largest clones take 7.3%. Sequenced material: peripheral blood. These receptors came from a woman in her 70s with COVID-19, enrolled during active disease.

The sample holds a few counts of this clone. The gene calls are TRBV10-1 and TRBJ1-1, with 7 bases fitting TRBD1. Germline CDR1 is WNHNN and CDR2 is SYGVQD (reference sequence). The CDR3 sequence is 14 residues long. V shed 3 bases, J shed 5 bases, and the junction held 6 bases outside the gene matches. In DNA form, the CDR3 reads TGCGCCAGCAGTGAAGGGACAGTTGGGACTGAAGCTTTCTTT. As protein: CASSEGTVGTEAFF.

The genes are TRBV19 and TRBJ2-3; possible D gene TRBD2, 7 bases. The CDR3 length is 13 residues. V gave up 8 bases and J gave up 2 bases, with 11 bases separating them. Germline V lookup: CDR1 LNHDA, CDR2 SQIVND (reference sequence). Here the CDR3 reads CASAGDNTDTQYF. The CDR3 DNA follows: TGTGCCAGTGCGGGGGACAACACAGATACGCAGTATTTT.

CDR3 in amino acids: CSASAFSYEQYF. CDR3 DNA sequence: TGCAGTGCTAGTGCCTTCTCCTACGAGCAGTACTTC. The rearrangement uses TRBV20-1 and TRBJ2-7; D unresolved. Between the trimmed V and J ends, which lost 3 bases and 0 bases, there was a span of 6 bases. The length of the CDR3 is 12 residues. Germline assignment: CDR1 DFQATT and CDR2 SNEGSKA (reference sequence).

The V and J genes are TRBV12-3 or TRBV12-4 and TRBJ2-7; D call uncertain. V lost 2 bases, J lost 4 bases, and 9 bases lay in between. This CDR3 region has 13 residues. This CDR3 reads CASSLRIRYEQYF. In nucleotides, the CDR3 is TGTGCCAGCAGTTTAAGAATACGGTACGAGCAGTACTTC.

This chain uses TRBV11-2 with TRBJ1-3; TRBD1 aligns across 7 bases. CDR1 is SGHAT, CDR2 FQNNGV, per germline. This CDR3 has 19 residues. The V gene end was trimmed by 5 bases and the J gene end by 0 bases; junction bases not matched to a gene: 16. CDR3 coding DNA: TGTGCCAGCAGCACCTACTCCTCGACAGGGTCCGACTCTGGAAACACCATATATTTT. Protein product: CASSTYSSTGSDSGNTIYF.

The chain combines TRBV6-5 with TRBJ1-1; 9 bases line up with TRBD1. V lost 6 bases and J lost 7; bases outside the gene matches: 9. Germline loops: CDR1 MNHEY, CDR2 SVGAGI. The CDR3 spans 14 residues. The CDR3 reads CASSQTGGRVEAFF. Written as DNA, the CDR3 is TGTGCCAGCAGCCAGACAGGGGGGAGAGTTGAAGCTTTCTTT.

The chain joins TRBV9 to TRBJ1-1, with 9 nucleotides matching TRBD1. V shed 4 bases and J 4 bases; nucleotides not matched to a gene: 5. The CDR3 has 14 amino acids. Germline V lookup: CDR1 SGDLS, CDR2 YYNGEE. The DNA for the CDR3 is TGTGCCAGCAGCCTGGGACAGGGAGGCACTGAAGCTTTCTTT. Residues: CASSLGQGGTEAFF. Variable domain in full (rest from reference TRBV9 and TRBJ1-1): DSGVTQTPKHLITATGQRVTLRCSPRSGDLSVYWYQQSLDQGLQFLIQYYNGEERAKGNILERFSAQQFPDLHSELNLSSLELGDSALYFCASSLGQGGTEAFFGQGTRLTVV.

This clone was counted only a few times. V usage is TRBV6-5 and J usage is TRBJ1-3; D remains ambiguous. This CDR3 has 13 amino acids. Germline CDR1 is MNHEY and CDR2 is SVGAGI. Trimming left V 4 bases short and J 4 bases short, with 8 bases between. DNA of the CDR3: TGTGCCAGCAGTTCCCTCCAGGGAAACACCATATATTTT. Its protein product is CASSSLQGNTIYF.

This clone has only one observation. The V gene is TRBV9, the J gene TRBJ1-3; D may be TRBD1 (6 bases). V was cut by 4 bases and J by 2 bases, with 13 bases left in between. CDR1 is SGDLS, CDR2 YYNGEE, per germline. This CDR3 has 15 amino acids. CDR3 sequence (DNA): TGTGCCAGCAGCTTCACAGGGTCTCCTGGAAACACCATATATTTT. Its translation is CASSFTGSPGNTIYF. The variable domain in full, completed from reference TRBV9 and TRBJ1-3, reads DSGVTQTPKHLITATGQRVTLRCSPRSGDLSVYWYQQSLDQGLQFLIQYYNGEERAKGNILERFSAQQFPDLHSELNLSSLELGDSALYFCASSFTGSPGNTIYFGEGSWLTVV.

The chain joins TRBV5-6 to TRBJ1-1, with TRBD1 matching over 7 bases. The V segment lost 3 bases and the J segment 0 bases; nucleotides outside the gene matches: 17. The CDR3 has 19 residues. Germline CDR1 SGHDT, CDR2 YYEEEE. CDR3 DNA: TGTGCCAGCAGCTCCCGGGACAGATACCTACGGACCATGAACACTGAAGCTTTCTTT. It specifies CASSSRDRYLRTMNTEAFF.

The chain recombines TRBV5-1 with TRBJ2-3; 10 bases align to TRBD2. Looked up from germline, CDR1 is SGHRS and CDR2 is YFSETQ. The CDR3 sequence is 14 residues long. The junction had 3 bases not matched to a gene; V was cut back by 7 bases and J by 1 base. For the CDR3, the DNA is TGCGCCAGCGTCCTAGCGGGGGGCACAGATACGCAGTATTTT. This gives the protein CASVLAGGTDTQYF.

V is TRBV18 and J is TRBJ1-5; D remains ambiguous. Trimming removed 5 bases at V and 1 base at J, with 15 bases between. Looked up from germline, CDR1 is KGHSH and CDR2 is LQKENI. This CDR3 comprises 16 residues. In DNA, the CDR3 is TGTGCCAGCTCAGGCGGGTCCGACTTGAGCAATCAGCCCCAGCATTTT. It codes for CASSGGSDLSNQPQHF.

This chain uses TRBV6-6 with TRBJ1-1; D gene unclear. The CDR3 spans 12 residues. Germline CDR1 is MNHNY and CDR2 is SVGAGI (reference sequence). Trimming shortened V by 0 bases and J by 5 bases, and 4 bases separated the two germline ends. The CDR3 is CASSYSITEAFF. The CDR3 DNA reads as TGTGCCAGCAGTTACTCTATAACTGAAGCTTTCTTT.

A few counts support this clone. V gene TRBV7-9 combines with J gene TRBJ2-7; a weak D match, TRBD1 (5 bases). V gave up 1 base and J gave up 0 bases, with 13 bases separating them. Germline CDR1 reads SEHNR; CDR2 reads FQNEAQ (reference sequence). There are 16 residues in the CDR3. DNA for the CDR3: TGTGCCAGCAGCTTAGGGGGCGGAAGGAGCTCCTACGAGCAGTACTTC. Translating it yields CASSLGGGRSSYEQYF.

V and J are TRBV5-1 and TRBJ1-1; D unclear. V was trimmed by 4 bases and J by 1 base, leaving 8 bases between them. The CDR3 runs 13 residues. Per germline, CDR1 SGHRS and CDR2 YFSETQ. CDR3 loop: CASSRVSNTEAFF. The CDR3 bases are TGCGCCAGCAGCCGGGTTTCGAACACTGAAGCTTTCTTT.

J is TRBJ2-3 and V is TRBV4-1; possible D gene TRBD2, 5 bases. The CDR3 totals 14 residues. Per germline, CDR1 MGHRA and CDR2 YSYEKL. The V end lost 4 bases, the J end lost 2 bases, and 10 bases lay between the germline ends. The CDR3 DNA follows: TGCGCCAGCAGCCGAGGGCCGAACACAGATACGCAGTATTTT. Its protein is CASSRGPNTDTQYF.

This clone has only a few counts. The chain couples TRBV2 to TRBJ1-5, with TRBD1 as a possible D gene (6 bases). The V end lost 1 base, the J end lost 7 bases, and 14 bases lay between the germline ends. The CDR3 spans 15 residues. Germline loops: CDR1 SNHLY, CDR2 FYNNEI. Written as DNA, the CDR3 is TGTGCCAGCAGTGAAGTGGGGGGGGCAGGGCAGCCCCAGCATTTT. It is translated as CASSEVGGAGQPQHF.

V is TRBV9 and J is TRBJ1-3, with D perhaps matching TRBD1 (6 bases). The CDR3 consists of 13 residues. Germline V gene lookup returns CDR1 SGDLS and CDR2 YYNGEE. Deletions cut 7 bases from V and 2 bases from J, with 10 bases between. As DNA, the CDR3 is TGTGCCAGCGCGAGGGGGACTGGAAACACCATATATTTT. Amino acid sequence: CASARGTGNTIYF.

The V gene is TRBV5-4, the J gene TRBJ1-1; D possibly corresponds to TRBD1 (5 bases). CDR3 size: 14 residues. In germline, CDR1 is SGHNT, CDR2 YYREEE (reference sequence). Trimming took 7 bases from V and 0 from J, leaving 13 bases between them. The CDR3 sequence is CASGGSEMNTEAFF. The DNA of the CDR3 is TGTGCCAGCGGGGGGTCGGAGATGAACACTGAAGCTTTCTTT.

V usage is TRBV28 and J usage is TRBJ2-1, with D possibly TRBD2 on 6 matching bases. CDR1 and CDR2 from the germline V gene are MDHEN and SYDVKM. CDR3 length equals 16 residues. Trimming shortened V by 6 bases and J by 2 bases, and 17 bases separated the two germline ends. In DNA, the CDR3 is TGTGCCAGCAGCGCGGGCGTAGCGGTGACCTACAATGAGCAGTTCTTC. This codes for CASSAGVAVTYNEQFF. Full variable domain (outside the CDR3, taken from reference TRBV28 and TRBJ2-1): DVKVTQSSRYLVKRTGEKVFLECVQDMDHENMFWYRQDPGLGLRLIYFSYDVKMKEKGDIPEGYSVSREKKERFSLILESASTNQTSMYLCASSAGVAVTYNEQFFGPGTRLTVL.

V usage is TRBV9 and J usage is TRBJ2-1; tentative D call: TRBD1 (6 bases). V was clipped by 2 bases and J by 6 bases, with 15 bases between them. Looked up from germline, CDR1 is SGDLS and CDR2 is YYNGEE. The CDR3 is 15 amino acids. The chain's CDR3 is CASSVFGGTVNEQFF. CDR3 DNA sequence: TGTGCCAGCAGCGTTTTTGGGGGCACGGTCAATGAGCAGTTCTTC.

V gene TRBV30 combines with J gene TRBJ1-4, with a weak D call TRBD1 (5 bases). The CDR3 runs to 15 residues. The V gene's germline CDR1 is GTSNPN and CDR2 SVGIG (reference sequence). Trimming left V 0 bases short and J 2 bases short, with 10 bases between. Here the CDR3 reads CAWSVMTATNEKLFF. The CDR3 nucleotides are TGTGCCTGGAGTGTAATGACAGCTACTAATGAAAAACTGTTTTTT. The variable domain in full, with the rest retrieved from reference TRBV30 and TRBJ1-4, is SQTIHQWPATLVQPVGSPLSLECTVEGTSNPNLYWYRQAAGRGLQLLFYSVGIGQISSEVPQNLSASRPQDRQFILSSKKLLLSDSGFYLCAWSVMTATNEKLFFGSGTQLSVL.

Here the CDR3 reads CASSLERGETQYF. CDR3 bases: TGCGCCAGCAGCTTGGAGAGGGGGGAGACCCAGTACTTC. The V and J genes are TRBV5-1 and TRBJ2-5; weak D call: TRBD1 (6 bases). Trimming pared 0 bases from V and 5 bases from J, leaving 8 bases between. The CDR3 is made up of 13 amino acids. Germline assignment: CDR1 SGHRS and CDR2 YFSETQ.

The chain has TRBV7-8 and TRBJ1-6; 10 bases line up with TRBD1. This CDR3 has 14 residues. V lost 6 bases to trimming and J lost 7 bases; unmatched junction nucleotides: 3. Germline V gene sequence: CDR1 SGHVS, CDR2 FQNEAQ. The CDR3 reads CASRRDRGNSPLHF. The CDR3 DNA reads as TGTGCCAGCAGACGGGACAGGGGCAATTCACCCCTCCACTTT.